This record concerns one T cell receptor beta chain sequence. Antigen specificity is unknown. This sample was taken from a study of cytomegalovirus exposure and HLA in healthy donors. Overall study context: Earlier, approximately 190 million T cells were analyzed, and fewer than 120 million unique TCR beta sequences were found among them. As released early, the data held roughly 85 million unique TCRs from HLA-typed donors.

The PCR made use of 60 Vbeta and 13 Jbeta primers. Method: immunoSEQ multiplex PCR; TCRdb's copy keeps in-frame clones and lacks some. The table has about 180,000 clones, around 80% seen once. Study-level findings and limits: Per published accounts, TCR beta sequences correctly predicted the HLA-A and HLA-B alleles of most subjects.

Sequencing was done on a sample of PBMCs. This clonotype originated in a woman aged 30 to 39 in good health and CMV-seronegative.

The CDR3 sequence: CASSYQTGYRNQPQHF. CDR3 nucleotide sequence: TGTGCCAGCAGTTACCAAACGGGGTATAGGAATCAGCCCCAGCATTTT. This chain connects TRBV2 to TRBJ1-5; D remains ambiguous. Germline V gene sequence: CDR1 SNHLY, CDR2 FYNNEI. The length of the CDR3 is 16 residues. V was trimmed by 5 bases and J by 4 bases, leaving 18 bases between them.